This TCR beta chain was sequenced during a study of cytomegalovirus exposure and HLA in healthy donors. Findings and limits, study-wide: A link between a missense DCLRE1C variant and TCR beta V- and J-gene trimming emerged from a later analysis. Many donors carried some public TCRs, although rarity characterized most TCR sequences. Apart from CMV serostatus, no immune exposure information was available.

The PCR made use of 60 Vbeta and 13 Jbeta primers. Here immunoSEQ multiplex PCR was the method, and the copy in TCRdb shows in-frame clones only, minus some. The sample lists around 140,000 clones, 60% to 85% occurring once. With respect to this clone: The antigen is undetermined.

The sample taken for sequencing was PBMCs. This receptor was taken from a man aged 35-49 years in good health and CMV-seropositive.

DNA for the CDR3: TGTGCCAGCAGCCGGGGTCTGAGCGGGGAGCTGTTTTTT. Its translation: CASSRGLSGELFF. V and J are TRBV7-8 and TRBJ2-2, with a tentative D call TRBD2 (5 bases). The CDR3 spans 13 residues. CDR1 and CDR2 (germline): SGHVS, FQNEAQ. V was shortened by 5 bases and J by 7 bases, with 11 bases between the two germline ends.